The entry below describes one TCR beta chain. Its antigen remains unidentified. This record comes from a study of post-analysis software for immune sequencing data. General study points: Elevated frequency relative to controls characterized several TRBV segments in patients, TRBV5-6, TRBV5-1 and TRBV20-1 among them.

Tagging with unique molecular identifiers was a feature of the TCR beta cDNA libraries. TCRdb reprocessed the PCR reads via MiXCR and lists one record per CDR3 protein. Of 650,000 to 850,000 distinct CDR3 sequences listed, approximately 44% are singletons. In germline, CDR1 is DFQATT, CDR2 SNEGSKA (reference sequence). This CDR3 spans 16 amino acids. This receptor was identified in a girl aged 10 to 17 with multiple sclerosis. Sequences were obtained from blood. The V gene is TRBV20-1, the J gene TRBJ2-5; TRBD2 aligns across 15 bases. The CDR3 region is CSATGLAGGLGETQYF. The CDR3 DNA is TGCAGCGCCACGGGACTAGCGGGAGGTCTAGGAGAGACCCAGTACTTC.